These 9 T cell receptor beta chains originate from one sample sequenced in a study of metastatic and nonmetastatic thyroid tumors. The entire patient cohort was treatment-naive prior to thyroid surgery. MiXCR was used by TCRdb to re-call the PCR reads. The table records 7,000 to 8,500 clones, approximately 31% of them present only once. Sequencing was performed on tumor tissue. The receptors were sampled from a female donor with papillary thyroid cancer or a benign thyroid nodule (not recorded which). Some clones in this sample may be carry-over from other donors' samples.

In this sample, this clone turned up many times. A much larger clone is a single base away; this may be a read error. The chain recombines TRBV9 with TRBJ2-3; TRBD1 might be the D (5 bases). The V end lost 0 bases, the J end lost 3 bases, and 8 bases lay between the germline ends. Looked up from germline, CDR1 is SGDLS and CDR2 is YYNGEE. CDR3 size: 14 residues. The CDR3 loop is CASSVARGTDTQYF. CDR3 sequence (DNA): TGTGCCAGCAGCGTAGCAAGGGGTACAGATACGCAGTATTTT.

In its sample, this clone was seen once. This chain joins TRBV11-3 and TRBJ2-1; tentatively, D is TRBD1 (5 bases). This CDR3 comprises 15 residues. From germline, CDR1 is SGHNT and CDR2 YENEEA. With 5 bases removed from V and 2 bases from J, the gap between germline ends came to 13 bases. This chain's CDR3 is CASSQQEQAYNEQFF. As DNA, the CDR3 is TGTGCCAGCAGCCAACAGGAGCAGGCCTACAATGAGCAGTTCTTC.

The chain carries TRBV28 and TRBJ1-2, with a possible D match to TRBD1 (5 bases). V was cut by 2 bases and J by 0 bases, with 13 bases left in between. Germline CDR1 reads MDHEN; CDR2 reads SYDVKM. This CDR3 has 16 amino acids. CDR3 bases: TGTGCCAGCAGTTTACTCCAGGGAGGTCCTAACTATGGCTACACCTTC. Translated: CASSLLQGGPNYGYTF.

This clone was observed a few times. V gene TRBV28 combines with J gene TRBJ1-6; D call uncertain. The germline CDR1 and CDR2 sequences are MDHEN and SYDVKM. The ends were cut back, 2 bases at V and 5 bases at J, with 7 bases in the middle. The CDR3 extends over 14 amino acids. CDR3 nucleotides: TGTGCCAGCAGTTTAGGCAGTAATAATTCACCCCTCCACTTT. It encodes CASSLGSNNSPLHF.

This clone has a single count. The chain has TRBV20-1 and TRBJ2-7, with TRBD2 as a possible D gene (7 bases). The germline V gene encodes CDR1 DFQATT and CDR2 SNEGSKA (reference sequence). V dropped 3 bases and J dropped 0 bases, with 15 bases sitting between them. This CDR3 comprises 15 residues. CDR3 sequence reads: CSASPGGRISYEQYF. CDR3 DNA: TGCAGTGCTAGCCCCGGGGGGCGGATCTCCTACGAGCAGTACTTC.

As to this clone: Since a much larger clone is just one base distant, this may be a read error. The V gene is TRBV25-1, the J gene TRBJ1-2; tentative D call: TRBD1 (5 bases). CDR3 length: 11 amino acids. Germline V gene sequence: CDR1 MGHDK, CDR2 SYGVNS. With 2 bases removed from V and 9 bases from J, the gap between germline ends came to 7 bases. CDR3 loop: CASSEGGCYTF. The CDR3 bases are TGTGCCAGCAGTGAAGGGGGGTGCTACACCTTC.

This clone was seen repeatedly, ten times or more. The chain uses TRBV20-1 and TRBJ2-5; tentatively, D is TRBD2 (6 bases). This CDR3 is built from 15 residues. Deletions cut 6 bases from V and 5 bases from J, with 22 bases between. Germline V gene lookup returns CDR1 DFQATT and CDR2 SNEGSKA (reference sequence). CDR3 region: CSALPLFGGRETQYF. CDR3 coding DNA: TGCAGTGCCCTCCCATTGTTTGGGGGGAGGGAGACCCAGTACTTC.

The chain combines TRBV19 with TRBJ2-1, with TRBD2 matching 11 bases. CDR3 length: 15 amino acids. Unmatched junction bases numbered 6, after V lost 6 bases and J lost 5 bases. The germline V gene encodes CDR1 LNHDA and CDR2 SQIVND (reference sequence). CDR3 region: CASRTLAGEHNEQFF. DNA for the CDR3: TGTGCCAGTAGGACACTAGCGGGGGAACACAATGAGCAGTTCTTC.

On this clone itself: Because the CDR3 is missing its conserved closing phenylalanine or tryptophan, this is likely a read error. The genes are TRBV2 and TRBJ1-2; D remains ambiguous. Germline loops: CDR1 SNHLY, CDR2 FYNNEI. This CDR3 spans 12 amino acids. V was pared by 2 bases and J by 2 bases, with 3 bases between. The CDR3 DNA reads as TGTGCCAGCAGTGAAACGAACTATGGCTACACCCTC. Its translation is CASSETNYGYTL.